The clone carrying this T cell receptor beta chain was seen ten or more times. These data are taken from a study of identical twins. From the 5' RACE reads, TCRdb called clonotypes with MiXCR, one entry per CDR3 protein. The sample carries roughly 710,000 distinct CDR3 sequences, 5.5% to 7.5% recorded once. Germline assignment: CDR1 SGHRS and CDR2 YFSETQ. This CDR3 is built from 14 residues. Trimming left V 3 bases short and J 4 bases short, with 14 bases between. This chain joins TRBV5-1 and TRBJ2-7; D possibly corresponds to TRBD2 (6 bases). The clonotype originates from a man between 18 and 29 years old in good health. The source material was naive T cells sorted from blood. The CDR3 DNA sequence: TGCGCCAGCAGCTCCTTGACTAGTTCGTACGAGCAGTACTTC. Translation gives CASSSLTSSYEQYF.